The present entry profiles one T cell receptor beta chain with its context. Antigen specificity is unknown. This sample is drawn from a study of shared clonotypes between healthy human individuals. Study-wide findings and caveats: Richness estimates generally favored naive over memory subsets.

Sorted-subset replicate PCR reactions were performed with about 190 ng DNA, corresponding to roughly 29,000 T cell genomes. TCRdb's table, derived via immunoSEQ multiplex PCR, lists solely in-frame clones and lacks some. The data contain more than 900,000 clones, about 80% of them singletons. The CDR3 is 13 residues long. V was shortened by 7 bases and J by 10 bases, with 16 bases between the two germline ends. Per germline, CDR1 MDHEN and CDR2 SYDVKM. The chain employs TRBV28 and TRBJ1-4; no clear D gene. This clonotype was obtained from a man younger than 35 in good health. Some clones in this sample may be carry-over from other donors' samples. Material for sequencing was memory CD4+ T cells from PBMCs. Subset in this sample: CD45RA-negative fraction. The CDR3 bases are TGTGCCAGCACCCTCGCTTCAAAGGGAAAACTGTTTTTT. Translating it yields CASTLASKGKLFF. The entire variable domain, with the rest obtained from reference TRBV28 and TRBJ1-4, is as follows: DVKVTQSSRYLVKRTGEKVFLECVQDMDHENMFWYRQDPGLGLRLIYFSYDVKMKEKGDIPEGYSVSREKKERFSLILESASTNQTSMYLCASTLASKGKLFFGSGTQLSVL.